This T cell receptor (beta chain) appears in the sequencing data of a study of T-cell memory formation after mild COVID-19. Study-level findings and limits: Some responding clones appeared in pre-infection memory, suggesting cross-reactive memory joined.

In the case of this clonotype: The antigen remains unidentified. A junction boundary mismatches the germline segment, possibly from a read error.

Germline-derived CDR1 and CDR2 are SGHRS and YFSETQ. The CDR3 covers 13 residues. MiXCR was run by TCRdb on the 5' RACE reads, yielding one entry per CDR3 protein. This sample has under 200,000 distinct CDR3 sequences, with 25% to 40% found just once. This chain joins TRBV5-1 and TRBJ1-2; D is unclear. The receptor was derived from an adult woman who had mild COVID-19 (a few samples of this study predate the infection). Cell type and time point are not known. Sequencing was done on a sample of PBMCs or a T cell subset sorted from them (not recorded which). CDR3 DNA: TGTGCCAGCAGCTTGACCCGTTATTATGGCTACACCTTC. Its translation: CASSLTRYYGYTF.